This T cell receptor (beta chain) was retrieved from a study of blood T cell repertoires in COVID-19. Study-level information: The cDNA or gDNA used as material had been derived from T cells, B-cell-depleted T cells, or PBMCs.

In the original analysis: Amplification from reference gene primers served as the basis for estimated nucleated cell counts. Generated by immunoSEQ multiplex PCR, the TCRdb table keeps only in-frame clones and is missing some. Clonal size and the V and J genes are those of that table, whereas D and trimming came from the DNA. Of 120,000 to 150,000 clones listed, more than 75% were seen once; the top ten hold approximately 1.3%. Enrollees, 18 to 89 years old, lived in about two dozen US areas. Cohorts were based on clinical histories the participants reported. The length of the CDR3 is 16 residues. Per germline, CDR1 MDHEN and CDR2 SYDVKM. Trimming took 7 bases from V and 5 from J; bases not matched to a gene: 12.

The sample was PBMCs or T cells enriched from blood (not recorded which). The chain is built from TRBV28 and TRBJ1-5, with 9 bases lining up with TRBD1. The origin of this receptor is a woman aged 30 to 39 with acute COVID-19. The CDR3 nucleotides are TGTGCCAGCACCCTAGCCGCTACAGGGGGCCATCAGCCCCAGCATTTT. This translates into CASTLAATGGHQPQHF.